One and the same sample provided the 12 T cell receptor beta chains below, sequenced in a study of blood T cell repertoires in COVID-19. Assay used: immunoSEQ multiplex PCR; TCRdb lists only in-frame clones, some missing. The sample yields approximately 130,000 clones, around two thirds seen once. The sequenced sample consisted of peripheral blood. These receptor sequences come from an older woman with acute or convalescent COVID-19.

This clone was seen only a few times. The V gene is TRBV9, the J gene TRBJ2-7, with D possibly being TRBD2 (7 bases). CDR3 length: 16 residues. Per the germline V gene, CDR1 is SGDLS and CDR2 is YYNGEE. V gave up 0 bases and J gave up 2 bases, with 15 bases separating them. Here the CDR3 reads CASSVGTGGGAYEQYF. The CDR3 DNA reads TGTGCCAGCAGCGTAGGTACCGGAGGGGGGGCCTACGAGCAGTACTTC.

J is TRBJ2-1 and V is TRBV5-5; 7 nucleotides agree with TRBD1. The V and J ends lost 4 bases and 3 bases, in that order; junction bases with no gene match: 10. CDR1 and CDR2 from the germline V gene are SGHKS and YYEKEE (reference sequence). The CDR3 runs 16 residues. The CDR3 DNA reads as TGTGCCAGCAGCCCTAGGGGAGACAGGGACTACAATGAGCAGTTCTTC. Its protein is CASSPRGDRDYNEQFF.

A few counts support this clone. The J gene is TRBJ2-7, the V gene TRBV7-8; possibly TRBD2 for D (6 bases). The CDR3 loop spans 13 amino acids. Trimming removed 6 bases from V and 5 bases from J, with 14 bases in between. From germline, CDR1 is SGHVS and CDR2 FQNEAQ. The CDR3 nucleotides read TGTGCCAGCAGGGGGCTAGCGATCCACGAGCAGTACTTC. Translation: CASRGLAIHEQYF.

The chain has TRBV25-1 and TRBJ1-3, with D hard to call. CDR3 length: 15 amino acids. Germline-derived CDR1 and CDR2 are MGHDK and SYGVNS. V was shortened by 6 bases and J by 4 bases, with 16 bases between the two germline ends. CDR3 DNA sequence: TGTGCCAGCAGCCGTACCTTGGGCAGGGGAAACACCATATATTTT. This encodes CASSRTLGRGNTIYF.

This sequence joins TRBV10-3 and TRBJ2-2, with 7 bases aligning to TRBD2. CDR1 and CDR2 (germline): ENHRY, SYGVKD. The CDR3 sequence is 18 residues long. J gave up 1 base and V 0 bases, and 8 bases lay outside the gene matches. This CDR3 is CAISESSGPYKNTGELFF. CDR3 nucleotide sequence: TGTGCCATCAGTGAGTCTAGCGGGCCTTATAAGAACACCGGGGAGCTGTTTTTT.

V and J are TRBV4-1 and TRBJ2-7; D is possibly TRBD2 (6 bases). Germline CDR1 and CDR2: MGHRA and YSYEKL. The CDR3 contains 17 residues. Trimming took off 3 bases at V and 2 bases at J, with 20 bases between the two ends. The CDR3 DNA reads TGCGCCAGCAGCCAGGCCCTTTTAACGGGGGTAACCTACGAGCAGTACTTC. Its translation is CASSQALLTGVTYEQYF.

The V call is TRBV7-6, the J call TRBJ1-1, with TRBD1 as a possible D gene (6 bases). The CDR3 contains 14 residues. Germline V CDR1 and CDR2: SGHVS, FNYEAQ. The V and J ends lost 5 bases and 7 bases respectively, with 17 bases between them. The CDR3 nucleotides are TGTGCCAGCAGCCCGCCTATAGACAGGAGTGAAGCTTTCTTT. Protein product: CASSPPIDRSEAFF.

Only a few counts were recorded for this clone. The CDR3 DNA follows: TGTGCCAGCAGCCAATCGGGAATAGATACGCAGTATTTT. Translating gives CASSQSGIDTQYF. The chain couples TRBV14 to TRBJ2-3; possibly TRBD2 for D (5 bases). The CDR3 has 13 residues. CDR1 is SGHDN, CDR2 FVKESK, per germline. V lost 2 bases, J lost 5 bases, and 8 bases lay in between.

V and J are TRBV19 and TRBJ1-5; tentatively, D is TRBD1 (5 bases). V lost 6 bases and J 7 bases, leaving 13 bases between the germline ends. The germline CDR1 and CDR2 sequences are LNHDA and SQIVND (reference sequence). This CDR3 has 13 residues. DNA for the CDR3: TGTGCCAGTAGACACGTTGGGGGGCAGCCCCAGCATTTT. It encodes CASRHVGGQPQHF. The variable domain in full, with the rest retrieved from reference TRBV19 and TRBJ1-5, is DGGITQSPKYLFRKEGQNVTLSCEQNLNHDAMYWYRQDPGQGLRLIYYSQIVNDFQKGDIAEGYSVSREKKESFPLTVTSAQKNPTAFYLCASRHVGGQPQHFGDGTRLSIL.

The chain links TRBV3-1 (or the pseudogene TRBV3-2) to TRBJ2-7; D call uncertain. CDR3 length equals 15 residues. Trimming pared 1 base from V and 0 bases from J, leaving 10 bases between. Germline CDR1 LGHDT, CDR2 YNNKEL (reference sequence). In nucleotides, the CDR3 is TGTGCCAGCAGCCAAGGACTCGATCCCTCCTACGAGCAGTACTTC. Protein: CASSQGLDPSYEQYF.

A few counts support this clone. The chain employs TRBV5-1 and TRBJ2-4; 8 bases fit TRBD1. The V gene's germline CDR1 is SGHRS and CDR2 YFSETQ. V gave up 5 bases and J gave up 6 bases; unmatched junction bases: 7. The CDR3 consists of 14 residues. The CDR3 bases are TGCGCCAGCAGTTATGGACAGGGCAGAAACATTCAGTACTTC. Protein sequence: CASSYGQGRNIQYF.

This clone has only a few counts. The chain has TRBV6-5 and TRBJ1-1, with TRBD1 identical over 8 bases. The V gene's germline CDR1 is MNHEY and CDR2 SVGAGI. This CDR3 has 14 residues. The trim removed 6 bases at V and 1 base at J, leaving 4 bases unmatched. The CDR3 DNA reads as TGTGCCAGCAGGGCCGGGACAGGGAACACTGAAGCTTTCTTT. Translation gives CASRAGTGNTEAFF.